This T cell receptor beta chain derives from a study of lymphopenia after photon versus proton radiotherapy. The study, taken as a whole, reports: Relative stability marked proton patients; photon patients lost diversity and naive cells. Only patients who died were analyzed for survival; proton advantage is unproven. A bigger post-nadir fall in TCR diversity correlated inversely with survival time in deceased patients. Oligoclonal CD8+ Temra expansion after nadir drove photon patients' diversity drop.

In its sample, this clone was seen once. What it binds is unknown. The CDR3 spans 17 residues. From germline, CDR1 is MNHEY and CDR2 SMNVEV (reference sequence). The V and J ends lost 3 bases and 4 bases respectively, with 21 bases between them. The table came from immunoSEQ multiplex PCR; TCRdb's copy has only in-frame clones and leaves some out. The sample lists about 83,000 clones; around 82% were seen once. The sequencing here drew on peripheral blood, taken from a patient treated with proton-based radiotherapy. The receptor was isolated from a man between 60 and 75 years old with pancreatic cancer. This rearrangement joins TRBV27 to TRBJ2-5, with TRBD1 as a possible D gene (5 bases). CDR3 sequence: CASSLGPRGGRSETQYF. CDR3 sequence (DNA): TGTGCCAGCAGTTTGGGGCCCCGTGGCGGTAGATCAGAGACCCAGTACTTC.